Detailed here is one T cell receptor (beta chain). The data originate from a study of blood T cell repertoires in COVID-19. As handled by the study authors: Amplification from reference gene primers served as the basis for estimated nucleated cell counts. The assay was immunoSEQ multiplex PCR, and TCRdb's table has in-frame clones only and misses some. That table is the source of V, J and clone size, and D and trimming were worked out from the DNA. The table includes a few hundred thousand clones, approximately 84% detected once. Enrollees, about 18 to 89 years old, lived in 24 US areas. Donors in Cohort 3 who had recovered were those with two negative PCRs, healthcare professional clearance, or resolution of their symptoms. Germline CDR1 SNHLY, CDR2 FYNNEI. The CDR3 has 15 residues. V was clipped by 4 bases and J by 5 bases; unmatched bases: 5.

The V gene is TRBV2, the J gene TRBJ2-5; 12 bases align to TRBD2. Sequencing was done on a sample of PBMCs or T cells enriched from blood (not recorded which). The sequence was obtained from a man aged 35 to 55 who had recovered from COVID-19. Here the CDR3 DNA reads TGTGCCAGCAGTGCGACTAGCGGGGGTCCGGAGACCCAGTACTTC. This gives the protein CASSATSGGPETQYF.